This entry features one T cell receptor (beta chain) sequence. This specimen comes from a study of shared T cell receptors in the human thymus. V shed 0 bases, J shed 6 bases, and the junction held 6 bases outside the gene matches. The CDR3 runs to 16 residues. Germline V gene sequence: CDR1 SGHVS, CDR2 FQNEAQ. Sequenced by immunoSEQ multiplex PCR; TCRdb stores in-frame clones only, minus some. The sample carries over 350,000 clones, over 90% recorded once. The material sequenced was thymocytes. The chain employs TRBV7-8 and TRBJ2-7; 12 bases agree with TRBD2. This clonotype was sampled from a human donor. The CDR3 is CASSLAKASGRGEQYF. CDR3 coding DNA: TGTGCCAGCAGCTTAGCGAAGGCTAGCGGGAGGGGCGAGCAGTACTTC.